This T cell receptor beta chain was found in a study of blood T cell repertoires in COVID-19. Background on the study: COVID-19 samples, acute and convalescent, were from the United States, Italy and Spain. T cells, B-cell-depleted T cells, or PBMCs provided the cDNA or gDNA that served as material.

Original handling: Quantification of nucleated cells was approximated via reference gene primer amplification. Libraries were prepared by immunoSEQ multiplex PCR; TCRdb keeps only in-frame clonotypes and omits some of them. That table gives V, J and clone size, and the DNA gave D and trimming. The repertoire includes more than 95,000 clones, about 84% of them detected once, and around 5% sits in the top ten. CDR3 length: 15 residues. Germline V CDR1 and CDR2: MNHEY, SVGAGI. V was clipped by 0 bases and J by 1 base, with 10 bases between them. The TCR sequence derives from a human donor in a cohort sampled during active COVID-19. J is TRBJ2-7 and V is TRBV6-5; unclear D gene. The sample taken for sequencing was peripheral blood. CDR3 amino acids: CASSYSEELSYEQYF. The CDR3 nucleotides read TGTGCCAGCAGTTACTCCGAGGAACTATCCTACGAGCAGTACTTC.